This T cell receptor (beta chain) was observed in a study of OX40 agonist ivuxolimab in advanced cancers. Findings and limits, study-wide: Clones of CD4+ and CD8+ blood T cells grew by week 6 at doses of 0.1 to 3.0 mg/kg.

Clones were read by immunoSEQ multiplex PCR, and TCRdb kept only the in-frame ones, dropping some. The data hold over 75,000 clones, with 90% to 95% observed a single time. Note on this clone: The antigen is not known.

This sequence originates from an adult with an advanced solid tumor such as melanoma, head and neck, liver or kidney cancer. The sequences come from CD4+ or CD8+ T cells sorted from blood, collected in a trial of the OX40 agonist ivuxolimab.

The CDR3 DNA sequence: TGTGCCAGTAGTAGGCAACTAGCCGCACCCTACAATGAGCAGTTCTTC. This encodes CASSRQLAAPYNEQFF. This chain joins TRBV19 and TRBJ2-1, with TRBD2 as a possible D gene (6 bases). Germline CDR1 and CDR2: LNHDA and SQIVND (reference sequence). Trimming took 4 bases from V and 2 from J, leaving 15 bases between them. This CDR3 contains 16 residues.